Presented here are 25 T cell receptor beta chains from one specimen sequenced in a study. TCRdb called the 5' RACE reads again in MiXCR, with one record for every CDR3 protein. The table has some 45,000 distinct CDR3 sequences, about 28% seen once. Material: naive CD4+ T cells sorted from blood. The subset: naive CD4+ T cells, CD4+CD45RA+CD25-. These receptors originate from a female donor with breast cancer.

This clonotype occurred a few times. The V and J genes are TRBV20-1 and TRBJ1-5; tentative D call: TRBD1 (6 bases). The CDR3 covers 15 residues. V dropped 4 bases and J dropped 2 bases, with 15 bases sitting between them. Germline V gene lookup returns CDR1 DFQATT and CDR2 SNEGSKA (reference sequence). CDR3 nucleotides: TGCAGTGCTACCAGGGGAAAAGTGGGCAATCAGCCCCAGCATTTT. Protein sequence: CSATRGKVGNQPQHF.

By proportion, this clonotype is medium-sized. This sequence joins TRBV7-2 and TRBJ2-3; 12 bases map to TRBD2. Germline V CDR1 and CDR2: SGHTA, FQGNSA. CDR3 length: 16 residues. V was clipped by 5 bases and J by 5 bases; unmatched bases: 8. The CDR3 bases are TGTGCCAGCAGCAAGACTAGCGGGAGCGGTAGAGATACGCAGTATTTT. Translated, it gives CASSKTSGSGRDTQYF.

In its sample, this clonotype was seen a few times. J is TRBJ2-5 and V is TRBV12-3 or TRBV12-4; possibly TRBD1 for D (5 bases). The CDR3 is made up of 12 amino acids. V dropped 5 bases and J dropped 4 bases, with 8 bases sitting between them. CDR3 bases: TGTGCCAGCAGTCTCAGGGTAGAGACCCAGTACTTC. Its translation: CASSLRVETQYF.

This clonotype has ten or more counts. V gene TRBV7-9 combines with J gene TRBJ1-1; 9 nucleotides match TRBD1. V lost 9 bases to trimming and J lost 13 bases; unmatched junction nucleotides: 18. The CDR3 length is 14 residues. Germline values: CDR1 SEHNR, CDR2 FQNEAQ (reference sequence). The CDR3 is CARLDAGQGRGGFF. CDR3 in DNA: TGTGCCAGACTGGACGCGGGACAGGGTAGAGGTGGTTTCTTT.

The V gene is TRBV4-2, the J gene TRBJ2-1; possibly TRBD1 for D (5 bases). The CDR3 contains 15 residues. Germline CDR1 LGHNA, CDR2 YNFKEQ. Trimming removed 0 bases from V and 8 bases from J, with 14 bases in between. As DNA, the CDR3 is TGTGCCAGCAGCCAAGAGGACAATTTAAAGGATGAGCAGTTCTTC. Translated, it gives CASSQEDNLKDEQFF.

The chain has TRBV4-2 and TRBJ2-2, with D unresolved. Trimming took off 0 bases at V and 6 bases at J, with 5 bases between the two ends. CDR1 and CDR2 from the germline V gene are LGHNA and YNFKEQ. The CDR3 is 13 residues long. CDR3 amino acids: CASSQETAGELFF. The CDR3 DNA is TGTGCCAGCAGCCAAGAAACCGCCGGGGAGCTGTTTTTT.

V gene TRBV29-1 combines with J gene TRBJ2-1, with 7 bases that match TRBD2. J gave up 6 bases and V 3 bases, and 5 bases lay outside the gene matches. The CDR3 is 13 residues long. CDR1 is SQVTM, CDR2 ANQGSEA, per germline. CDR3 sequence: CSVENGLGNEQFF. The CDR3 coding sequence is TGCAGCGTTGAGAACGGACTAGGCAATGAGCAGTTCTTC.

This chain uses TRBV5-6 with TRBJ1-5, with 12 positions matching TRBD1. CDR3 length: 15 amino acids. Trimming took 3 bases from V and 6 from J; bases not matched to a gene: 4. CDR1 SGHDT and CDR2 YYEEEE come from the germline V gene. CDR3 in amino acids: CASSWGDRGLQPQHF. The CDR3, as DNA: TGTGCCAGCAGCTGGGGGGACAGGGGGCTTCAGCCCCAGCATTTT.

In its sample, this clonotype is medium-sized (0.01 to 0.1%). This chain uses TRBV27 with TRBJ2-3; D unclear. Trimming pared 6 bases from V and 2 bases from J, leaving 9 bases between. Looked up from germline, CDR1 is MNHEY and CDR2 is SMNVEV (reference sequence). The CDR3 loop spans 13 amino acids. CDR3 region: CASRRPNTDTQYF. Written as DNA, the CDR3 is TGTGCCAGCAGGCGCCCAAACACAGATACGCAGTATTTT.

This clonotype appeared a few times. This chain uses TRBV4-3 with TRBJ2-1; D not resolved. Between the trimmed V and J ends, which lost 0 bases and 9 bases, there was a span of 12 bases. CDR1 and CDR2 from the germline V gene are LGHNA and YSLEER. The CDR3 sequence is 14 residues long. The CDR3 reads CASSQDIIPSEQFF. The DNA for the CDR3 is TGCGCCAGCAGCCAAGATATCATCCCCAGTGAGCAGTTCTTC.

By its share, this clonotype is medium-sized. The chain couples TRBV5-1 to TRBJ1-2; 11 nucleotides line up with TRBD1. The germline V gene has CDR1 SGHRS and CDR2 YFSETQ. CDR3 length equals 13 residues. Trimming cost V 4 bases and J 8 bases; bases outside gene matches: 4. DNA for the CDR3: TGCGCCAGCAGCCCGGGACAGGGGGAAGGCTACACCTTC. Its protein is CASSPGQGEGYTF.

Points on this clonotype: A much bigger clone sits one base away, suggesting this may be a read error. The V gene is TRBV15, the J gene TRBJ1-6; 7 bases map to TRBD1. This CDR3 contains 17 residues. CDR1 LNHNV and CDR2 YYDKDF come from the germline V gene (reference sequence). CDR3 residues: CATSGDSPTGSNSPLHF. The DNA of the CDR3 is TGTGCCACCAGCGGAGATTCCCCGACAGGGAGTAATTCACCCCTCCACTTT.

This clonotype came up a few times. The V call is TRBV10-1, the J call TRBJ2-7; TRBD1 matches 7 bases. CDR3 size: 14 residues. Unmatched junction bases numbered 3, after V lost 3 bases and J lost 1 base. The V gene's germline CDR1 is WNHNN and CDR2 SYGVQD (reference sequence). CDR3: CASSDSTGSYEQYF. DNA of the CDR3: TGCGCCAGCAGTGATTCGACAGGGTCCTACGAGCAGTACTTC.

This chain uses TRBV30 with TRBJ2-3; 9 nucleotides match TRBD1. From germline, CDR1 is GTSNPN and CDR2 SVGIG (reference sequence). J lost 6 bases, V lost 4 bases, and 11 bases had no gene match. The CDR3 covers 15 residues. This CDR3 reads CAWTSNRGRVDTQYF. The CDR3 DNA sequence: TGTGCCTGGACCAGCAACAGGGGGCGAGTGGATACGCAGTATTTT.

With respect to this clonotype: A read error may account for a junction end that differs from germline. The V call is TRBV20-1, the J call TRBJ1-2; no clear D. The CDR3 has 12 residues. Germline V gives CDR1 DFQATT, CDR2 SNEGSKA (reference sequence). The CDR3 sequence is CSASVRLGGYIF. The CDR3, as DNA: TGCAGTGCTAGCGTGAGACTGGGAGGCTACATCTTC.

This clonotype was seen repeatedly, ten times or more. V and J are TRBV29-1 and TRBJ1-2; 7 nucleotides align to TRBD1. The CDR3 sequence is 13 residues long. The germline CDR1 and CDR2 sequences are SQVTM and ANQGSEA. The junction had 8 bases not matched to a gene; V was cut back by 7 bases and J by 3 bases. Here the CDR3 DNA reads TGCAGCGCCGGAGGGGGCGCGGACTATGGCTACACCTTC. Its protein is CSAGGGADYGYTF.

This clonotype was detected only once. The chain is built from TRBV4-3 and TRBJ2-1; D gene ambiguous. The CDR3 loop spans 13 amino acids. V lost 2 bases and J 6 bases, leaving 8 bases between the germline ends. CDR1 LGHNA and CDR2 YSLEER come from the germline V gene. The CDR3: CASSQRPINEQFF. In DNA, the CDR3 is TGCGCCAGCAGCCAAAGACCTATCAATGAGCAGTTCTTC.

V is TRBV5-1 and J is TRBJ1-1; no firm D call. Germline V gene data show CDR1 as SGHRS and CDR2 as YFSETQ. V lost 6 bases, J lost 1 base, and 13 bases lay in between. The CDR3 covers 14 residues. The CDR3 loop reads CASTQEGGNTEAFF. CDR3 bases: TGCGCCAGCACCCAGGAGGGTGGGAACACTGAAGCTTTCTTT.

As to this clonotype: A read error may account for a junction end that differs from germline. CDR3 DNA sequence: TGTGCTAGCAGCCAGCAGGGTCACGGGGAGCTGTTTTTT. Translated: CASSQQGHGELFF. V usage is TRBV7-7 and J usage is TRBJ2-2; TRBD1 is a possible D gene (5 bases). Germline CDR1 is SSHAT and CDR2 is FNYEAQ (reference sequence). This CDR3 region has 13 residues.

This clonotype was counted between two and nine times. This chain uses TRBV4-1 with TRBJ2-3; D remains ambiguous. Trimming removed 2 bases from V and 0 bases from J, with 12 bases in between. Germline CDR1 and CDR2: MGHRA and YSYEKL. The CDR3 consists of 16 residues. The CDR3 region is CASSQSGGSSTDTQYF. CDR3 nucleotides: TGCGCCAGCAGCCAATCCGGCGGTTCTAGCACAGATACGCAGTATTTT.

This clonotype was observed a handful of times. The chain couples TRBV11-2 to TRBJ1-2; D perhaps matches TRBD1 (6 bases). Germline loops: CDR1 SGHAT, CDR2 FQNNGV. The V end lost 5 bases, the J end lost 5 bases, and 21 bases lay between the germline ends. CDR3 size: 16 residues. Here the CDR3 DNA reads TGTGCCAGCAGCATCGACTTGGGGGGCGGAAGATATGGCTACACCTTC. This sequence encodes CASSIDLGGGRYGYTF. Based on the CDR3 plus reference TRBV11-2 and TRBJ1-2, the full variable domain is EAGVAQSPRYKIIEKRQSVAFWCNPISGHATLYWYQQILGQGPKLLIQFQNNGVVDDSQLPKDRFSAERLKGVDSTLKIQPAKLEDSAVYLCASSIDLGGGRYGYTFGSGTRLTVV.

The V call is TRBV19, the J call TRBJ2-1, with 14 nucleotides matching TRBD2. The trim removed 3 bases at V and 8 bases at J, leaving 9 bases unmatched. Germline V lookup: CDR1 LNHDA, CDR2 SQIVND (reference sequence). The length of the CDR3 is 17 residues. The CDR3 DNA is TGTGCCAGTAGTATGAGACTAGCGGGAGGGCCCTCCCATGAGCAGTTCTTC. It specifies CASSMRLAGGPSHEQFF.

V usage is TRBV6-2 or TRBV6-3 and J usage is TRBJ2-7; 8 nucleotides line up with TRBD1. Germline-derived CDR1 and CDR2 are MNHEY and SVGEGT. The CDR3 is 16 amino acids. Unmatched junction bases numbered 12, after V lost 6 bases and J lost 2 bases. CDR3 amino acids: CASRSLRGHGPYEQYF. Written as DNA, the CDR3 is TGTGCCAGCAGGTCCCTCAGGGGGCACGGGCCCTACGAGCAGTACTTC.

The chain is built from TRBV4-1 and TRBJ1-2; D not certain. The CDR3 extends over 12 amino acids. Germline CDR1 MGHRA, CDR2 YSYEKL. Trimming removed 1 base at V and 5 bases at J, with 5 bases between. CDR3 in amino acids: CASSQAHYGYTF. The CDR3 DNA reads TGCGCCAGCAGCCAAGCTCATTATGGCTACACCTTC.

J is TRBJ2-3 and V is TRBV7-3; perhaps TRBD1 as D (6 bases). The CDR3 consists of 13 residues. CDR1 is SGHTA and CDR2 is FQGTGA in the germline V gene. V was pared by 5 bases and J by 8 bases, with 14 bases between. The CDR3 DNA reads TGTGCCAGCAGCGCAACAGGGTGGGCTACGCAGTATTTT. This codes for CASSATGWATQYF. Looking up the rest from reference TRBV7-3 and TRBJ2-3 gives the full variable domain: GAGVSQTPSNKVTEKGKYVELRCDPISGHTALYWYRQSLGQGPEFLIYFQGTGAADDSGLPNDRFFAVRPEGSVSTLKIQRTERGDSAVYLCASSATGWATQYFGPGTRLTVL.